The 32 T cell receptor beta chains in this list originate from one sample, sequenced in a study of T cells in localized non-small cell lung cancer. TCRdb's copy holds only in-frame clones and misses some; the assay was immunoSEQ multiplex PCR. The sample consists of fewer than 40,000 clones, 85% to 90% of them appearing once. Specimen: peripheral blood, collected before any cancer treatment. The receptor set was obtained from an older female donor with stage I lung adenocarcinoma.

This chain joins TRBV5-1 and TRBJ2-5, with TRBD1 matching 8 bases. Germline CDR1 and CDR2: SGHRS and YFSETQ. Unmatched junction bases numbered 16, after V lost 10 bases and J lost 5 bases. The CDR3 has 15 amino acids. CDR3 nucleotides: TGCGCCTCAGGGGGCTCCGGGACTCTCGGGGAGACCCAGTACTTC. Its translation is CASGGSGTLGETQYF.

The CDR3 here is CASSEFGGRGGYNEQFF. As DNA, the CDR3 is TGCGCCAGCAGTGAGTTTGGCGGGAGGGGGGGGTACAATGAGCAGTTCTTC. V and J are TRBV10-2 and TRBJ2-1, with 9 nucleotides matching TRBD2. Looked up from germline, CDR1 is WSHSY and CDR2 is SAAADI. There are 17 residues in the CDR3. V lost 1 base and J lost 4; bases outside the gene matches: 8.

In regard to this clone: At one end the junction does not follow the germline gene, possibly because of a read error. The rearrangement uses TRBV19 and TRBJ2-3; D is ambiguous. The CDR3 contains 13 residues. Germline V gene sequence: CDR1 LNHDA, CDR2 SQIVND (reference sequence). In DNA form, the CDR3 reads TGTGACAGTAGTATAGCATGGACAGATACGCAGTATTTT. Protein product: CDSSIAWTDTQYF. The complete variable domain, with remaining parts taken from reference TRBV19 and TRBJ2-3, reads DGGITQSPKYLFRKEGQNVTLSCEQNLNHDAMYWYRQDPGQGLRLIYYSQIVNDFQKGDIAEGYSVSREKKESFPLTVTSAQKNPTAFYLCDSSIAWTDTQYFGPGTRLTVL.

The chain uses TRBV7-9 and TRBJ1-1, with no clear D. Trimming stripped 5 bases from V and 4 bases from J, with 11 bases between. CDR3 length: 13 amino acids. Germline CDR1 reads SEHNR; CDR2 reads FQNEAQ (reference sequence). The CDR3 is CASSPDIATEAFF. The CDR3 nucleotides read TGTGCCAGCAGCCCAGATATTGCCACTGAAGCTTTCTTT.

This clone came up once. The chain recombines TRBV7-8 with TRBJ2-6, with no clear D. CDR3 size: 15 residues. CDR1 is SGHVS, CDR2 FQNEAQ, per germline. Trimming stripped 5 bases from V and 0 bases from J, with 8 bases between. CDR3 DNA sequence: TGTGCCAGCAGCATATGGCCCTCTGGGGCCAACGTCCTGACTTTC. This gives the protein CASSIWPSGANVLTF.

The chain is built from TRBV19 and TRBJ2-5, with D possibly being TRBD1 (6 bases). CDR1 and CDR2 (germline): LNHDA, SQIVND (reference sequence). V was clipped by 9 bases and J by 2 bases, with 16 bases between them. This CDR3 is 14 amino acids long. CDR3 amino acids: CASNPTGWQETQYF. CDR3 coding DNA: TGTGCCAGCAACCCGACAGGTTGGCAAGAGACCCAGTACTTC.

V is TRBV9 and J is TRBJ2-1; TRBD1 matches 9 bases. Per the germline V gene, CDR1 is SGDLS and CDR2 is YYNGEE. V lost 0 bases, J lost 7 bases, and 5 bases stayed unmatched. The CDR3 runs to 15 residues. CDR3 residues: CASSVGETGGNEQFF. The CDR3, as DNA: TGTGCCAGCAGCGTAGGTGAGACAGGGGGTAATGAGCAGTTCTTC.

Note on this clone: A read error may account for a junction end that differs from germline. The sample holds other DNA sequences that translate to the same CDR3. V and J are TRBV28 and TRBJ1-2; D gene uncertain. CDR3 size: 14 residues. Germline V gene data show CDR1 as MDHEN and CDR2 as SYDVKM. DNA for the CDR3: TGCGCCAGCAGTTACGAGGGCTTGAAGGATGGCTACACCTTC. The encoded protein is CASSYEGLKDGYTF.

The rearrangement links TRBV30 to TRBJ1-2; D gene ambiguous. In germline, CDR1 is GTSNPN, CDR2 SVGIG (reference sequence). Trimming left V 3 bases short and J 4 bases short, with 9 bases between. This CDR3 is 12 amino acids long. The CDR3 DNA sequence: TGTGCCTGGAGCTACATCCGCTATGGCTACACCTTC. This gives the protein CAWSYIRYGYTF.

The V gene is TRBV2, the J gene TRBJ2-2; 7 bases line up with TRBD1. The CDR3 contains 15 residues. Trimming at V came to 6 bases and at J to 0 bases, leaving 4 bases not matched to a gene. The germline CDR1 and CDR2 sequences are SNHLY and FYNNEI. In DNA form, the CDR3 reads TGTGCCAGCAGGTCCGGGACAGCGAACACCGGGGAGCTGTTTTTT. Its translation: CASRSGTANTGELFF.

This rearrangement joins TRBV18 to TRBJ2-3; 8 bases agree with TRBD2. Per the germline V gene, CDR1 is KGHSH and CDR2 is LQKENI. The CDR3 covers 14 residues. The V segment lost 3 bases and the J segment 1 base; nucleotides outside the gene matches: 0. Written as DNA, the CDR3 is TGTGCCAGCTCACCGGGACTAGGCACAGATACGCAGTATTTT. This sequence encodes CASSPGLGTDTQYF.

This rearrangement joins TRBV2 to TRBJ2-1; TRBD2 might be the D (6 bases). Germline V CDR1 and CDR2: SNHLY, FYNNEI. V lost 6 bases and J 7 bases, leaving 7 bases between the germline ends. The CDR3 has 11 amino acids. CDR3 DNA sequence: TGTGCCAGCAGGGCGGGGAATGAGCAGTTCTTC. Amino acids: CASRAGNEQFF.

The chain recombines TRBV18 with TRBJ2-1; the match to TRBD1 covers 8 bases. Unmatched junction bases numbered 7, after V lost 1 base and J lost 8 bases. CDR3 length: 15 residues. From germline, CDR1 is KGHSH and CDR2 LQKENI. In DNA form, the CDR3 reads TGTGCCAGCTCACCACTTTGGACAGGGAGCGATGAGCAGTTCTTC. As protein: CASSPLWTGSDEQFF. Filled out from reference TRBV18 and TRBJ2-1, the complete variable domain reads NAGVMQNPRHLVRRRGQEARLRCSPMKGHSHVYWYRQLPEEGLKFMVYLQKENIIDESGMPKERFSAEFPKEGPSILRIQQVVRGDSAAYFCASSPLWTGSDEQFFGPGTRLTVL.

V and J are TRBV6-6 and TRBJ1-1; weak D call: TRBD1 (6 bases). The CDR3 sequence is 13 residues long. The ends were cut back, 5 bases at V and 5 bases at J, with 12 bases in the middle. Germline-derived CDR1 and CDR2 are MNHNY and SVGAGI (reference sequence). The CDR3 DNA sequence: TGTGCCAGCAGTCTACAGGGAGGTACTGAAGCTTTCTTT. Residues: CASSLQGGTEAFF.

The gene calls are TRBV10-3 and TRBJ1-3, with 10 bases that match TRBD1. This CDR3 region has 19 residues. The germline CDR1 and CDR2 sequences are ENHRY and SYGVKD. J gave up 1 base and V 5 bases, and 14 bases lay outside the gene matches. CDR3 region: CAISTTGGRLAGSGNTIYF. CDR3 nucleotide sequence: TGTGCCATCAGTACGACAGGGGGCCGGCTTGCTGGGTCTGGAAACACCATATATTTT.

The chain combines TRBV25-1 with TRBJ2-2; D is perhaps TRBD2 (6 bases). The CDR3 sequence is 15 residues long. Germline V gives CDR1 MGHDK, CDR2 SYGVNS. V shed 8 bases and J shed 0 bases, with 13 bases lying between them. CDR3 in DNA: TGTGCCAGCGGCGGGACGACCGCGAACACCGGGGAGCTGTTTTTT. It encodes CASGGTTANTGELFF.

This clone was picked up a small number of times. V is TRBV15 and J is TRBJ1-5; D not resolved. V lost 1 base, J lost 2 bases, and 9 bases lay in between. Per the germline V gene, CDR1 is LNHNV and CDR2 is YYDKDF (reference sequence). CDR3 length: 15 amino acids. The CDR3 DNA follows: TGTGCCACCAGCAGAGGATGGCGGGGCAATCAGCCCCAGCATTTT. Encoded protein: CATSRGWRGNQPQHF.

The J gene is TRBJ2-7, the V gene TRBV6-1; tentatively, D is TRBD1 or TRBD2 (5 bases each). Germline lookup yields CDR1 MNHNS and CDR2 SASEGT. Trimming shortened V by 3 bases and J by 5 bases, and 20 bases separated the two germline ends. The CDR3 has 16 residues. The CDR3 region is CASSERVRAGPDEQYF. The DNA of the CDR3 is TGTGCCAGCAGTGAGAGGGTTAGGGCAGGGCCGGACGAGCAGTACTTC.

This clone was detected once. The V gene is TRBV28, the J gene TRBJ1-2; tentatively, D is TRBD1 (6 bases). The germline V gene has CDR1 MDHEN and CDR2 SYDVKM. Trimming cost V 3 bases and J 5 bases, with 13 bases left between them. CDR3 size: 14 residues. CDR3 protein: CASSLAGARYGYTF. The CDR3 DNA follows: TGTGCCAGCAGTTTGGCAGGGGCGCGGTATGGCTACACCTTC.

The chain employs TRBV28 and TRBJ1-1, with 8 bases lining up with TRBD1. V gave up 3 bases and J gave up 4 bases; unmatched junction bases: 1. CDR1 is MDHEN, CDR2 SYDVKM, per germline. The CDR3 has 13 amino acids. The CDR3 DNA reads TGTGCCAGCAGTTTCAGGGGGCGCACTGAAGCTTTCTTT. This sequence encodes CASSFRGRTEAFF.

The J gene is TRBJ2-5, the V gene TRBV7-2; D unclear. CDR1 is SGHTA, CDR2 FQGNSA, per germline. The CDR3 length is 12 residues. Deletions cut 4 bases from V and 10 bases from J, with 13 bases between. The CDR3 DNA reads TGTGCCAGCAGCTCAATAGAATTGAGCCAGTACTTC. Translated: CASSSIELSQYF.

The CDR3 spells CASSLPSPSYEQYF. The CDR3 nucleotides read TGTGCCAGCAGCTTGCCTAGCCCGTCCTACGAGCAGTACTTC. This sequence joins TRBV7-9 and TRBJ2-7, with a possible D match to TRBD2 (5 bases). Per germline, CDR1 SEHNR and CDR2 FQNEAQ (reference sequence). Trimming removed 3 bases from V and 1 base from J, with 10 bases in between. CDR3 length: 14 amino acids.

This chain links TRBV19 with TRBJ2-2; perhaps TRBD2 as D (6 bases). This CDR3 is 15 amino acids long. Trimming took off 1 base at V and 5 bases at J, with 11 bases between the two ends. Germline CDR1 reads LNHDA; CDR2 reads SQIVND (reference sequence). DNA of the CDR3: TGTGCCAGTAGTATAGGCCCCCGGGGGACCGGGGAGCTGTTTTTT. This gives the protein CASSIGPRGTGELFF.

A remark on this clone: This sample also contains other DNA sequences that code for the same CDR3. The DNA for the CDR3 is TGTGCCAGCAGTCGCGAGGACAGGGGTTACGAGCAGTACTTC. Encoded protein: CASSREDRGYEQYF. V gene TRBV27 combines with J gene TRBJ2-7; 9 bases are a match to TRBD1. The V and J ends lost 5 bases and 4 bases, in that order; junction bases with no gene match: 6. The length of the CDR3 is 14 residues. Germline assignment: CDR1 MNHEY and CDR2 SMNVEV (reference sequence).

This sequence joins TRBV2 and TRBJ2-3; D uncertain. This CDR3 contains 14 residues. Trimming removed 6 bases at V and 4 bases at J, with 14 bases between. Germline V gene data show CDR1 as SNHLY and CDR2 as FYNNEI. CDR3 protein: CASSIFPLSDTQYF. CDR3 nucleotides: TGTGCCAGCAGCATATTCCCGCTCTCAGATACGCAGTATTTT.

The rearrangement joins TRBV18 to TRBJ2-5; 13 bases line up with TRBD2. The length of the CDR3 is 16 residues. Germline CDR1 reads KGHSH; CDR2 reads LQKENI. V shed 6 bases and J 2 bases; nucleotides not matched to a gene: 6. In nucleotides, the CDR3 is TGTGCCAGCTCCCCAGGACTAGCGGGAGAACAAGAGACCCAGTACTTC. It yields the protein CASSPGLAGEQETQYF.

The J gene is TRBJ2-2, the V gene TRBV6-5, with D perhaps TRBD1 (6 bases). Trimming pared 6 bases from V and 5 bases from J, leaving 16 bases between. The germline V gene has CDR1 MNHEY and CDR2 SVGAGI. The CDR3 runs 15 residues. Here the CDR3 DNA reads TGTGCCAGCAGACGAGGACAGTGGGGTACCGGGGAGCTGTTTTTT. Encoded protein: CASRRGQWGTGELFF.

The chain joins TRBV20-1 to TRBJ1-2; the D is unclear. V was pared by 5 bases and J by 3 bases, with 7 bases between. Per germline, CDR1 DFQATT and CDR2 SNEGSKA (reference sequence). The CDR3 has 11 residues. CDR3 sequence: CSAGQDYGYTF. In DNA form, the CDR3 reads TGCAGTGCTGGGCAGGACTATGGCTACACCTTC.

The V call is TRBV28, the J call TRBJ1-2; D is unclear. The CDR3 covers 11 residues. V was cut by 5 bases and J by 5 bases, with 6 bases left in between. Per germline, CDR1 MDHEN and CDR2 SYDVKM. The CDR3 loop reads CASSALYGYTF. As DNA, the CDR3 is TGTGCCAGCAGTGCCTTGTATGGCTACACCTTC.

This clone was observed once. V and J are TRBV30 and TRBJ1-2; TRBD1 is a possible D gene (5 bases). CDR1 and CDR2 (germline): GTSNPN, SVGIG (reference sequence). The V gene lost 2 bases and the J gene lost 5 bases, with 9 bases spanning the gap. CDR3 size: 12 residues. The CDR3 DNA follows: TGTGCCTGGAGTACGCAGGGATATGGCTACACCTTC. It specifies CAWSTQGYGYTF.

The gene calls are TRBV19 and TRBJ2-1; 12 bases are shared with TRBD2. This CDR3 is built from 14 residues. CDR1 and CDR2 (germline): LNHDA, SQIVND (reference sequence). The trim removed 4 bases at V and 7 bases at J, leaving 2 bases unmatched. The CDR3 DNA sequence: TGTGCCAGTAGTAGGCTAGCGGGAGGGAATGAGCAGTTCTTC. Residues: CASSRLAGGNEQFF.

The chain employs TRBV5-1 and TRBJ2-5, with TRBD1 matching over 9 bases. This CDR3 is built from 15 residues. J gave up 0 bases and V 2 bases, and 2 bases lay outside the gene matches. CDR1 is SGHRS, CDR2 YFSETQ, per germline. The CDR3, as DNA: TGCGCCAGCAGCTTAGGACAGGGGTACCAAGAGACCCAGTACTTC. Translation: CASSLGQGYQETQYF. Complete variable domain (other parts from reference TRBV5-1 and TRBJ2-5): KAGVTQTPRYLIKTRGQQVTLSCSPISGHRSVSWYQQTPGQGLQFLFEYFSETQRNKGNFPGRFSGRQFSNSRSEMNVSTLELGDSALYLCASSLGQGYQETQYFGPGTRLLVL.